The 5 T cell receptor beta chains below come from one sample, sequenced in a study. TCRdb used MiXCR to reprocess the 5' RACE reads, holding one entry per CDR3 protein. The table includes 4,000 to 6,500 distinct CDR3 sequences, about 70% detected once. The sequenced material came from naive CD4+ T cells sorted from blood. Sample subset: naive CD4+ T cells, CD4+CD45RA+CD25-. The origin of the receptors is a female donor with breast cancer.

The chain recombines TRBV29-1 with TRBJ2-7, with D possibly matching TRBD2 (6 bases). V lost 5 bases to trimming and J lost 1 base, with 12 bases between them. The CDR3 spans 13 residues. CDR1 SQVTM and CDR2 ANQGSEA come from the germline V gene. The CDR3 here is CSVSGLESYEQYF. The CDR3, as DNA: TGCAGCGTTAGCGGGTTGGAATCCTACGAGCAGTACTTC.

The chain joins TRBV5-1 to TRBJ2-2; weak D call: TRBD1 (6 bases). V lost 2 bases and J lost 1, with 6 bases in between. The germline V gene has CDR1 SGHRS and CDR2 YFSETQ. The CDR3 has 14 residues. The DNA of the CDR3 is TGCGCCAGCAGCTTAGGGGGGAACACCGGGGAGCTGTTTTTT. This translates into CASSLGGNTGELFF.

This chain links TRBV20-1 with TRBJ1-2; TRBD1 is a possible D gene (6 bases). Germline CDR1 and CDR2: DFQATT and SNEGSKA (reference sequence). The CDR3 runs 13 residues. With 5 bases removed from V and 4 bases from J, the gap between germline ends came to 14 bases. This chain's CDR3 is CSAVQGTRYGYTF. CDR3 nucleotides: TGCAGTGCTGTACAGGGTACTCGCTATGGCTACACCTTC.

This chain uses TRBV5-5 with TRBJ1-2; maybe TRBD1 (5 bases). The length of the CDR3 is 14 residues. The V end was cut by 4 bases, the J end by 2 bases, with 12 bases between. CDR1 is SGHKS and CDR2 is YYEKEE in the germline V gene (reference sequence). Here the CDR3 reads CASSRDLQNYGYTF. The CDR3 DNA follows: TGTGCCAGCAGCCGGGACCTCCAAAACTATGGCTACACCTTC.

V gene TRBV7-6 combines with J gene TRBJ2-5, with D hard to call. Germline-derived CDR1 and CDR2 are SGHVS and FNYEAQ. Trimming removed 3 bases from V and 5 bases from J, with 4 bases in between. The CDR3 extends over 11 amino acids. The CDR3 coding sequence is TGTGCCAGCAGCTTTATTGAGACCCAGTACTTC. Translating gives CASSFIETQYF. Full variable domain (outside the CDR3, taken from reference TRBV7-6 and TRBJ2-5): GAGVSQSPRYKVTKRGQDVALRCDPISGHVSLYWYRQALGQGPEFLTYFNYEAQQDKSGLPNDRFSAERPEGSISTLTIQRTEQRDSAMYRCASSFIETQYFGPGTRLLVL.